This TCR beta chain was identified during a study of CD4 T cells in relation to SARS-CoV-2 and coronaviruses. At the level of the study: After nine to eleven days of antigen culture, PBMC TCR beta CDR3s were sequenced. Crossreactive spike epitopes shared across donors were mapped to their HLA restriction.

Study-level points and caveats: No crossreactivity against non-spike viral proteins was tested here.

Concerning this clone itself: Its antigen is unidentified.

This CDR3 region has 13 residues. Trimming left V 1 base short and J 7 bases short, with 8 bases between. Looked up from germline, CDR1 is MGHRA and CDR2 is YSYEKL. The data were produced by immunoSEQ multiplex PCR, yet TCRdb's version contains in-frame clones alone and is incomplete. The profile shows approximately 36,000 clones, approximately 83% of them singletons. The sequence came from an adult with COVID-19. The sequenced sample was naive CD4+ T cells from PBMCs, cultured in vitro. Described subset: naive CD4+ T cells isolated by negative enrichment. This chain links TRBV4-1 with TRBJ1-5; no reliable D call. The CDR3 nucleotides are TGCGCCAGCAGCCAAGTCCCGTACCAGCCCCAGCATTTT. It specifies CASSQVPYQPQHF.